This TCR beta chain was sequenced for a study of Ad26.COV2.S vaccination and SARS-CoV-2 variants. Study-level results: Non-spike TCR breadth was similar in vaccine and placebo recipients.

Specified treatment: roughly 18 received Ad26.COV2.S at low or high dose, single or two shots; a few received placebo; per-sample allocation not given. Each sample was drawn 63 days after the first injection (of vaccine or placebo). Method: immunoSEQ multiplex PCR; TCRdb's copy keeps in-frame clones and lacks some. This sample has about 380,000 clones, with 83% found just once. Note on this clone: Its antigen is as yet unknown.

Trimming left V 2 bases short and J 7 bases short, with 8 bases between. Germline V gene data show CDR1 as GTSNPN and CDR2 as SVGIG (reference sequence). The CDR3 extends over 11 amino acids. The chain couples TRBV30 to TRBJ1-1; D unresolved. This TCR was sampled from a person aged 18-65 years who received the Ad26.COV2.S COVID-19 vaccine or a placebo. The source material was peripheral blood, sampled in a trial of Ad26.COV2.S vaccine versus placebo. This CDR3 reads CAWSWAHEAFF. The CDR3, as DNA: TGTGCCTGGAGTTGGGCCCATGAAGCTTTCTTT.